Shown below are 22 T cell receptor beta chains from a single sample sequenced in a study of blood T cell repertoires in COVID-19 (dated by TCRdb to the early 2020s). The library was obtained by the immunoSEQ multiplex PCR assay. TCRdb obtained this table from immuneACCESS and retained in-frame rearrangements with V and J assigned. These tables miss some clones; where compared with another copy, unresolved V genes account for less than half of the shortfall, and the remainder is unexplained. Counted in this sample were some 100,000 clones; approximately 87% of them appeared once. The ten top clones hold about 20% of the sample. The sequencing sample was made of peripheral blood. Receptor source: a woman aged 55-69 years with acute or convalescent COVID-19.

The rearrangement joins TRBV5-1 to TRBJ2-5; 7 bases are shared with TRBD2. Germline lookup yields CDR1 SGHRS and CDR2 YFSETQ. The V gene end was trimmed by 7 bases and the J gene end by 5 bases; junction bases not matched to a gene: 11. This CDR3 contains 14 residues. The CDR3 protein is CASGNGGSGETQYF. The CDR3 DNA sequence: TGCGCCAGCGGTAATGGCGGGAGTGGGGAGACCCAGTACTTC. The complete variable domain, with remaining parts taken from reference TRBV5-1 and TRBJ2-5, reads KAGVTQTPRYLIKTRGQQVTLSCSPISGHRSVSWYQQTPGQGLQFLFEYFSETQRNKGNFPGRFSGRQFSNSRSEMNVSTLELGDSALYLCASGNGGSGETQYFGPGTRLLVL.

The CDR3 sequence: CASSYGQNTEAFF. CDR3 sequence (DNA): TGTGCCAGTAGTTACGGACAGAACACTGAAGCTTTCTTT. The chain carries TRBV19 and TRBJ1-1; possible D gene TRBD1, 5 bases. Germline V gene sequence: CDR1 LNHDA, CDR2 SQIVND (reference sequence). Trimming took 5 bases from V and 1 from J, leaving 8 bases between them. The CDR3 has 13 amino acids.

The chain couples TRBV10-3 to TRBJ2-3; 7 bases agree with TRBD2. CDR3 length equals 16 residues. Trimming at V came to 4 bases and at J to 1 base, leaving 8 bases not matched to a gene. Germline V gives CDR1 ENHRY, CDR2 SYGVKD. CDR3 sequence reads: CAISGEGLRGTDTQYF. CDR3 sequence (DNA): TGTGCCATCAGTGGGGAGGGGCTCAGGGGCACAGATACGCAGTATTTT.

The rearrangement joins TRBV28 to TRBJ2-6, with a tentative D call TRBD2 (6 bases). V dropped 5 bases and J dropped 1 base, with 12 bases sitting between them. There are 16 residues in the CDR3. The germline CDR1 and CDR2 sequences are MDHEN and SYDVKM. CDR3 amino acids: CASSRPGVSGANVLTF. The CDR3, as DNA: TGTGCCAGCAGTCGCCCGGGGGTATCTGGGGCCAACGTCCTGACTTTC.

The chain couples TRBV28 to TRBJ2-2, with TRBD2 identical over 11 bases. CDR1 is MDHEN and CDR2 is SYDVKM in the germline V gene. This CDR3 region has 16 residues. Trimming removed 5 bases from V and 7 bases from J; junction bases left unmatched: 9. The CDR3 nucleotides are TGTGCCAGCAGTGCTTCTAGCGGGAGGAGGGGCGGGGAGCTGTTTTTT. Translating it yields CASSASSGRRGGELFF. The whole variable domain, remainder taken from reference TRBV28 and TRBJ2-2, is DVKVTQSSRYLVKRTGEKVFLECVQDMDHENMFWYRQDPGLGLRLIYFSYDVKMKEKGDIPEGYSVSREKKERFSLILESASTNQTSMYLCASSASSGRRGGELFFGEGSRLTVL.

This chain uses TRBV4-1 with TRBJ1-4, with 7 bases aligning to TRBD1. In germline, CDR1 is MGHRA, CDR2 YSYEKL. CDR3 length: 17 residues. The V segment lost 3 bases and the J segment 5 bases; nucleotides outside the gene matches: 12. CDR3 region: CASSQNFLGQLNEKLFF. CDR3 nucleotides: TGCGCCAGCAGCCAGAACTTCCTGGGACAGCTCAATGAAAAACTGTTTTTT.

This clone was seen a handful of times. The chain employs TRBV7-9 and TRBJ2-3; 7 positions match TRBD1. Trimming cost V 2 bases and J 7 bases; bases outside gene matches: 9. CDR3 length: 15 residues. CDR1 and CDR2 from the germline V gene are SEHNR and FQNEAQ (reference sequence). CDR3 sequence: CASSLPRTGLNTQYF. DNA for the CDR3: TGTGCCAGCAGCTTACCCAGGACAGGATTAAATACGCAGTATTTT. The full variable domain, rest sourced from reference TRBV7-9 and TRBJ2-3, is DTGVSQNPRHKITKRGQNVTFRCDPISEHNRLYWYRQTLGQGPEFLTYFQNEAQLEKSRLLSDRFSAERPKGSFSTLEIQRTEQGDSAMYLCASSLPRTGLNTQYFGPGTRLTVL.

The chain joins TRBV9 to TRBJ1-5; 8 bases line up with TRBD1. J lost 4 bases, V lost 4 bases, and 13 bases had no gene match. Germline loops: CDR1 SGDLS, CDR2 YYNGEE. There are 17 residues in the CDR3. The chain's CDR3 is CASSPRADRDPNQPQHF. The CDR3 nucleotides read TGTGCCAGCAGCCCCCGAGCGGACAGGGACCCAAATCAGCCCCAGCATTTT.

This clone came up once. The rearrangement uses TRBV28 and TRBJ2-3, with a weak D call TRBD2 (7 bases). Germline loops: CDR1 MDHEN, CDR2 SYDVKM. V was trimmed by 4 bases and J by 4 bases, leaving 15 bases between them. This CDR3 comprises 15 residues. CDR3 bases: TGTGCCAGCAGTTGGGGGGGCCCCGAGTCAGATACGCAGTATTTT. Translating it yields CASSWGGPESDTQYF.

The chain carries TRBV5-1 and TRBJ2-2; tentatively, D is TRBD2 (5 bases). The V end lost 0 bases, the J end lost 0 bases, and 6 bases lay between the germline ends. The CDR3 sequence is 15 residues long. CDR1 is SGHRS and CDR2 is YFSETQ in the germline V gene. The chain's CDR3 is CASSLERTNTGELFF. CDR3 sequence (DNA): TGCGCCAGCAGCTTGGAGCGGACGAACACCGGGGAGCTGTTTTTT.

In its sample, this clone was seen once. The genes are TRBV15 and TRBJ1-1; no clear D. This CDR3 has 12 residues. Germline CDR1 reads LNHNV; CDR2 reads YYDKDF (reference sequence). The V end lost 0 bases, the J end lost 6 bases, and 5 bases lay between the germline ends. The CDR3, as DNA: TGTGCCACCAGCAGAGATCTCTCTGAAGCTTTCTTT. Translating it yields CATSRDLSEAFF.

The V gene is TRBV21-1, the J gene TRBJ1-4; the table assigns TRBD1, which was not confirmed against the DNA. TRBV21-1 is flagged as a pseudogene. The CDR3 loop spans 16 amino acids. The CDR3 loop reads CASSKVPDREREKLFF. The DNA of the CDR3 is TGTGCCAGCAGCAAAGTCCCGGACAGGGAAAGAGAAAAACTGTTTTTT.

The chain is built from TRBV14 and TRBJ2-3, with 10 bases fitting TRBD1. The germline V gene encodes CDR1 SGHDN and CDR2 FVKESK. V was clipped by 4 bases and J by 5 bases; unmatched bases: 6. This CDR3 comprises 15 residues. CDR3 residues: CASSRQGAHLDTQYF. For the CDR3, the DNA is TGTGCCAGCAGCCGACAGGGGGCGCATCTAGATACGCAGTATTTT.

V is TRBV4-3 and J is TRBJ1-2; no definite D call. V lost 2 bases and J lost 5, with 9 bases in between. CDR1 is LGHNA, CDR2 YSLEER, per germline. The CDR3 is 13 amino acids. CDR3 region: CASSQRTEYGYTF. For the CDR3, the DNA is TGCGCCAGCAGCCAACGGACTGAGTATGGCTACACCTTC.

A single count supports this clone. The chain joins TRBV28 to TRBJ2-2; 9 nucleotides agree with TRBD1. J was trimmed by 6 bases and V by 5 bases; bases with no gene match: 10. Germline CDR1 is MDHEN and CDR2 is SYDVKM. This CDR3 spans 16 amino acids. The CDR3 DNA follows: TGTGCCAGCAGTCCCGCGGGACAGGGTGGCGCCGGGGAGCTGTTTTTT. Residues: CASSPAGQGGAGELFF.

CDR3 amino acids: CASSLDLQGYTF. CDR3 DNA: TGTGCCAGCAGCTTGGACCTCCAGGGCTACACCTTC. This chain joins TRBV5-6 and TRBJ1-2, with D uncertain. CDR1 and CDR2 (germline): SGHDT, YYEEEE. The length of the CDR3 is 12 residues. V shed 0 bases and J shed 8 bases, with 8 bases lying between them.

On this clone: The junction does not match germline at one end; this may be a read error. CDR3 amino acids: CHFKGSGMVSYNEQFF. The CDR3 coding sequence is TGCCACTTCAAGGGTAGCGGTATGGTTTCCTACAATGAGCAGTTCTTC. V is TRBV19 and J is TRBJ2-1, with TRBD2 as a possible D gene (6 bases). This CDR3 contains 16 residues. From germline, CDR1 is LNHDA and CDR2 SQIVND (reference sequence). The full variable domain, with the rest looked up from reference TRBV19 and TRBJ2-1, is DGGITQSPKYLFRKEGQNVTLSCEQNLNHDAMYWYRQDPGQGLRLIYYSQIVNDFQKGDIAEGYSVSREKKESFPLTVTSAQKNPTAFYLCHFKGSGMVSYNEQFFGPGTRLTVL.

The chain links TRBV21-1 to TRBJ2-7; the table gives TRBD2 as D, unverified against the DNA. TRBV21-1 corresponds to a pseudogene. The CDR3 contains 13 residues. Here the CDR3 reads CASKRSKQTEQYF. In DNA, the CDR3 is TGTGCCAGCAAGCGGAGCAAACAGACAGAGCAGTACTTC.

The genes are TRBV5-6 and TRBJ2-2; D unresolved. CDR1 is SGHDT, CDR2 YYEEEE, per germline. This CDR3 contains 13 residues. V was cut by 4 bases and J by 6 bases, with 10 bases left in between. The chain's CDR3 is CASSPVGPGELFF. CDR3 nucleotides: TGTGCCAGCAGCCCGGTGGGCCCCGGGGAGCTGTTTTTT.

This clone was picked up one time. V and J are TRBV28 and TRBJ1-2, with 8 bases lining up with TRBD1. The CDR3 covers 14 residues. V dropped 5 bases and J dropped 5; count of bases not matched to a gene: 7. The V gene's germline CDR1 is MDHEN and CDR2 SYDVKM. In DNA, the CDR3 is TGTGCCAGCAGTCGAGGGGGACAGGTATATGGCTACACCTTC. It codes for CASSRGGQVYGYTF.

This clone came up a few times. CDR3 in amino acids: CTSSQDRTSGTLPLGEQYF. CDR3 DNA sequence: TGCACCAGCAGCCAAGATAGGACTAGCGGGACCCTGCCTCTTGGCGAGCAGTACTTC. This chain links TRBV1 with TRBJ2-7; TRBD2 is the table's D call, not checked against the DNA. TRBV1 is a pseudogene. CDR3 size: 19 residues.

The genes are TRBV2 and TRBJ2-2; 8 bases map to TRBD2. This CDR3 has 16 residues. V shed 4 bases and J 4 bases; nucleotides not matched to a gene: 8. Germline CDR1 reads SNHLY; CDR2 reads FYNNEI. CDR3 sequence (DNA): TGTGCCAGCAGTGGGTACAGCGGGGGTTCCACCGGGGAGCTGTTTTTT. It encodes CASSGYSGGSTGELFF.